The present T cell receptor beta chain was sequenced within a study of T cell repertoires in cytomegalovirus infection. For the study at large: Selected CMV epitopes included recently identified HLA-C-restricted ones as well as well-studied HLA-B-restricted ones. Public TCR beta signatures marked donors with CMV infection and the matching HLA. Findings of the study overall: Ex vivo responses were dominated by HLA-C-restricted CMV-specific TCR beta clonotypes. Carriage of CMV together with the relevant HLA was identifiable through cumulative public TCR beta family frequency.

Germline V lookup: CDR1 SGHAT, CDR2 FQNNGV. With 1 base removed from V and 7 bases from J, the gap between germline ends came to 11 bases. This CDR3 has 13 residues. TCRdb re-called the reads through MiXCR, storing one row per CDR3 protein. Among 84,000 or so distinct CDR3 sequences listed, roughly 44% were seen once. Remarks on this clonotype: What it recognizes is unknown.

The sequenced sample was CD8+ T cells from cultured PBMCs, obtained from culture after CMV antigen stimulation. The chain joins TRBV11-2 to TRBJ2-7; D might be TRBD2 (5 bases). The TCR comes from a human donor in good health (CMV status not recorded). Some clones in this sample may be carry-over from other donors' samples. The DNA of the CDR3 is TGTGCCAGCAGCTTAGGAGGGCCCCGGGAGCAGTACTTC. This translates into CASSLGGPREQYF.